Included here is one TCR beta chain sequence, with context. Deletions cut 3 bases from V and 0 bases from J, with 11 bases between. Germline CDR1 and CDR2: MNHEY and SMNVEV (reference sequence). The CDR3 covers 15 residues. These data come from a study of blood T cell repertoires in COVID-19. Authors' analysis steps: Amplification from reference gene primers served as the basis for estimated nucleated cell counts. Only in-frame clones appear in the TCRdb table, and some are missing; sequencing was by immunoSEQ multiplex PCR. V and J calls and clone size follow that table, whereas D and trimming were derived from the DNA. Of 200,000 or so clones listed, roughly 86% are singletons.

The genes are TRBV27 and TRBJ1-1; D may be TRBD1 (6 bases). The TCR originated in a woman aged 55-70 years with acute or convalescent COVID-19. The sequencing sample was made of peripheral blood. The DNA of the CDR3 is TGTGCCAGCAGTTTCCACAGGGTCATGAACACTGAAGCTTTCTTT. This encodes CASSFHRVMNTEAFF.